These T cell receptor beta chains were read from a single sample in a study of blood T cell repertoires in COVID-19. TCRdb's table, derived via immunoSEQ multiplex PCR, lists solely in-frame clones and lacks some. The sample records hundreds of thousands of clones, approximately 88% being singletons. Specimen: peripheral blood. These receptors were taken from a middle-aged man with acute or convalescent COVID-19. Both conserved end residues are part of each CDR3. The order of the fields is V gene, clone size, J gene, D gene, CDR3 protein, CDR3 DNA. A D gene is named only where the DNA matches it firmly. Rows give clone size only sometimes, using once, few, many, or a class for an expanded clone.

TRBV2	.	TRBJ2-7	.	CASTVGRGSYEQYF	TGTGCCAGCACAGTGGGCAGGGGCTCCTACGAGCAGTACTTC
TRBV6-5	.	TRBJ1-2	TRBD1	CASSRTGTGGYTF	TGTGCCAGCAGTCGGACAGGGACGGGTGGCTACACCTTC
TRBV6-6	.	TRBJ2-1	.	CASSYLAGTGDEQFF	TGTGCCAGCAGTTACTTGGCAGGGACTGGGGATGAGCAGTTCTTC
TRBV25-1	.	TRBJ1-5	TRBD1	CASSEGTGVRRNQPQHF	TGTGCCAGCAGTGAAGGGACAGGGGTGAGAAGAAATCAGCCCCAGCATTTT
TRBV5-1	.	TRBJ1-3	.	CASSEGNTIYF	TGCGCCAGCAGCGAGGGAAACACCATATATTTT
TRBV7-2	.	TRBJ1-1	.	CASSFMTANTEAFF	TGTGCCAGCAGCTTCATGACAGCAAACACTGAAGCTTTCTTT
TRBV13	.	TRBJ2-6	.	CASSRGSAGANVLTF	TGTGCCAGCAGTCGGGGGAGCGCTGGGGCCAACGTCCTGACTTTC
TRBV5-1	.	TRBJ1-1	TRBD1	CASSLGDRGFTEAFF	TGCGCCAGCAGCCTAGGGGACAGGGGCTTTACTGAAGCTTTCTTT
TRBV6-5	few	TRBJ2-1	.	CASSYGSDNEQFF	TGTGCCAGCAGTTACGGCTCCGACAATGAGCAGTTCTTC
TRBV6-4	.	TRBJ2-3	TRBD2	CASSELAGVTDTQYF	TGTGCCAGCAGTGAACTAGCGGGAGTTACAGATACGCAGTATTTT
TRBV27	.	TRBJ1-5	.	CASSLSRGYQPQHF	TGTGCCAGCAGTTTATCGCGGGGTTATCAGCCCCAGCATTTT
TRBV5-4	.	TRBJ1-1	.	CASNSGQNTEAFF	TGTGCCAGCAACTCCGGACAGAACACTGAAGCTTTCTTT
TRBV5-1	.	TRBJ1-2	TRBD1	CASSLGLTGDGYTF	TGCGCCAGCAGCTTGGGGTTAACAGGGGATGGCTACACCTTC
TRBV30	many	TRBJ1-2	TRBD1	CAWSVGQGDGYTF	TGTGCCTGGAGTGTAGGACAGGGCGATGGCTACACCTTC
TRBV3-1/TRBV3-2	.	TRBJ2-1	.	CASSPGTPSNEQFF	TGTGCCAGCAGCCCGGGGACTCCTAGCAATGAGCAGTTCTTC
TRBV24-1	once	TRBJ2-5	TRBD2	CATSEAGLAGGETQYF	TGTGCCACCAGTGAGGCGGGACTAGCGGGAGGAGAGACCCAGTACTTC
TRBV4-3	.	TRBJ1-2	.	CASSQDARGDYGYTF	TGCGCCAGCAGCCAAGATGCCAGGGGCGACTATGGCTACACCTTC
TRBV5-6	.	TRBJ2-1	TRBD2	CASSLPGLAGRDEQFF	TGTGCCAGCAGCTTGCCGGGACTAGCGGGAAGGGATGAGCAGTTCTTC
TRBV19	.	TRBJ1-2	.	CASSMRGNGYTF	TGTGCCAGTAGTATGCGGGGGAACGGCTACACCTTC
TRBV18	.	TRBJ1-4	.	CASSPPVSNSQKLFF	TGTGCCAGCTCACCACCGGTATCCAACTCCCAAAAACTGTTTTTT
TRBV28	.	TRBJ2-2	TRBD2	CASSLAGEYTGELFF	TGTGCCAGCAGTTTAGCGGGAGAGTACACCGGGGAGCTGTTTTTT
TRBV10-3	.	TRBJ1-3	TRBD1	CAISVDRAGNTIYF	TGTGCCATCAGTGTGGACAGGGCGGGAAACACCATATATTTT
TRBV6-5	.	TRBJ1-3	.	CASRPGGFSGNTIYF	TGTGCCAGCAGGCCCGGGGGATTCTCTGGAAACACCATATATTTT
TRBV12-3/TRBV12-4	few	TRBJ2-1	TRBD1	CASRGTGGNEQFF	TGTGCCAGCAGGGGCACAGGGGGCAATGAGCAGTTCTTC
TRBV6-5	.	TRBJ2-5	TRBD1	CASTRRGGAETQYF	TGTGCCAGCACCAGACGAGGGGGCGCGGAGACCCAGTACTTC
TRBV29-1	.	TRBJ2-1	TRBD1	CSVEEGQVSYNEQFF	TGCAGCGTTGAAGAGGGACAGGTTTCCTACAATGAGCAGTTCTTC
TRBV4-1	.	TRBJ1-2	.	CASSQDSRFYGYTF	TGCGCCAGCAGCCAGGACAGTCGTTTCTATGGCTACACCTTC
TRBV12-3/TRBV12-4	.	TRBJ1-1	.	CASSSLRAFF	TGTGCCAGCAGTTCCCTTAGAGCTTTCTTT
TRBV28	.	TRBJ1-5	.	CASSFLGGQPQHF	TGTGCCAGCAGTTTCTTGGGAGGTCAGCCCCAGCATTTT
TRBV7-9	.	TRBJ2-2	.	CASSLLESLKTGELFF	TGTGCCAGCAGCTTACTTGAGTCCCTGAAAACCGGGGAGCTGTTTTTT
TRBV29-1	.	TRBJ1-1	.	CSVASGSPLDTEAFF	TGCAGCGTTGCCTCAGGTTCCCCCTTGGACACTGAAGCTTTCTTT
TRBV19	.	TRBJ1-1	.	CASSAGVLNTEAFF	TGTGCCAGTAGTGCCGGGGTTCTGAACACTGAAGCTTTCTTT
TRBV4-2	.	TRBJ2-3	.	CASSQDSGTDTQYF	TGTGCCAGCAGCCAAGATAGCGGCACAGATACGCAGTATTTT
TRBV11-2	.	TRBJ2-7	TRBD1	CASSLGTGGSYEQYF	TGTGCCAGCAGCTTAGGGACAGGGGGGTCCTACGAGCAGTACTTC
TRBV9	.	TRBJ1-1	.	CASSVGWGQNTEAFF	TGTGCCAGCAGCGTAGGCTGGGGACAGAACACTGAAGCTTTCTTT
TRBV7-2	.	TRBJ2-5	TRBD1	CASSLAPGQGQETQYF	TGTGCCAGCAGCTTAGCCCCCGGACAGGGCCAAGAGACCCAGTACTTC
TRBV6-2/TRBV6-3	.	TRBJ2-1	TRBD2	CASSYGASGRAEDNEQFF	TGTGCCAGCAGTTACGGCGCTAGCGGGAGGGCTGAGGACAATGAGCAGTTCTTC
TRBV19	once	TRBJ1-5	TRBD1	CASSKGQLYSNQPQHF	TGTGCCAGTAGTAAGGGACAGCTTTATAGCAATCAGCCCCAGCATTTT
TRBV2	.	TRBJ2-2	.	CASSVRGFGELFF	TGTGCCAGCAGTGTAAGGGGCTTCGGGGAGCTGTTTTTT
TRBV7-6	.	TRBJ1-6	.	CASSFGSREDSPLHF	TGTGCCAGCAGCTTCGGGAGCAGGGAGGACTCACCCCTCCACTTT